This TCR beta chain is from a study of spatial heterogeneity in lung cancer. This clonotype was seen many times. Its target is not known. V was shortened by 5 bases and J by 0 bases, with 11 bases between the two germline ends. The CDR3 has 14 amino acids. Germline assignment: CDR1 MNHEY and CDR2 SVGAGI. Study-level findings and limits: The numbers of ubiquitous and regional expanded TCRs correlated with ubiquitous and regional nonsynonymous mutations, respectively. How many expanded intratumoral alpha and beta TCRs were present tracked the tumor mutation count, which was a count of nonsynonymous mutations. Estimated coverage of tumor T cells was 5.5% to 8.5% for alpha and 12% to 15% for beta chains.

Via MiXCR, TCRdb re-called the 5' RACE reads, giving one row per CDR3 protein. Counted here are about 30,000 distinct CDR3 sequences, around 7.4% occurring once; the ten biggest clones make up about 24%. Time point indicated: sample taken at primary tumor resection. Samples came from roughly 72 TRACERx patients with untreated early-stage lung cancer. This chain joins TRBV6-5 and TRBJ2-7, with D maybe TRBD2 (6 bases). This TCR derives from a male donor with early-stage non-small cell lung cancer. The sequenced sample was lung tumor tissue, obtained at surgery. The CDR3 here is CASSQEGDSYEQYF. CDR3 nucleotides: TGTGCCAGCAGTCAGGAGGGTGACTCCTACGAGCAGTACTTC.